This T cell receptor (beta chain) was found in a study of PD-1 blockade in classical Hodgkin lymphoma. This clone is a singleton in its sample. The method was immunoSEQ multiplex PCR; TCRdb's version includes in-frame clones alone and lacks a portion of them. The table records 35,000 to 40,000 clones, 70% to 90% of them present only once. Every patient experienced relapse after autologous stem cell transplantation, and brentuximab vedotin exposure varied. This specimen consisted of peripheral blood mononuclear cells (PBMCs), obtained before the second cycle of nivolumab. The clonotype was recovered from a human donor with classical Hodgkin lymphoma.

For the CDR3, the DNA is TGTGCCAGCAGCCGACAGGGTGGCAATCAGCCCCAGCATTTT. It yields the protein CASSRQGGNQPQHF. This chain links TRBV14 with TRBJ1-5, with TRBD1 identical over 7 bases. V lost 4 bases and J lost 2; bases outside the gene matches: 2. Germline V gene sequence: CDR1 SGHDN, CDR2 FVKESK. The CDR3 covers 14 residues.